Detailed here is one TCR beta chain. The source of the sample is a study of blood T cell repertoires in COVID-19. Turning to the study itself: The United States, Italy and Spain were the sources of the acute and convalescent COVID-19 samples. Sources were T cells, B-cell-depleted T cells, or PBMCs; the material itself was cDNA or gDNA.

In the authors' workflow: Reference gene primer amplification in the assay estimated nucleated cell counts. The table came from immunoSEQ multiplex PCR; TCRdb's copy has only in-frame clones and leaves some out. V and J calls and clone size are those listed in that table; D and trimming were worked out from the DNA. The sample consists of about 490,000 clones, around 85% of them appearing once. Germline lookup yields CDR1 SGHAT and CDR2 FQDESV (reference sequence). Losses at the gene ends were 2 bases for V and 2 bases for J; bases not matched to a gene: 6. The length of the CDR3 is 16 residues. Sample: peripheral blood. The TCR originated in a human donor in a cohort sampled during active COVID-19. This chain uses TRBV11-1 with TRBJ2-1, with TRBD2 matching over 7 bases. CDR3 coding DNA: TGTGCCAGCAGCTTATTTGAGGGAGGGGCCTACAATGAGCAGTTCTTC. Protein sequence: CASSLFEGGAYNEQFF.